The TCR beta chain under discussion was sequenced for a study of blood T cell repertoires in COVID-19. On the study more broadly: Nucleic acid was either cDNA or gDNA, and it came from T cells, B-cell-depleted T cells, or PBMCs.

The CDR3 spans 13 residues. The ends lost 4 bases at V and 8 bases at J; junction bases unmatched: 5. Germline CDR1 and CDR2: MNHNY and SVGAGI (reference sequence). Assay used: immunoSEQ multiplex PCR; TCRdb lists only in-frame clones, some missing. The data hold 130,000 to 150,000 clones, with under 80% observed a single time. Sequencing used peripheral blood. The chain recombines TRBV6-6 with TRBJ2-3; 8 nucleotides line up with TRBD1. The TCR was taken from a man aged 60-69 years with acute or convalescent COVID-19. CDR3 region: CASSSQGAGTQYF. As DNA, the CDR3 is TGTGCCAGCAGTTCCCAGGGGGCAGGTACGCAGTATTTT.